The clone carrying this T cell receptor beta chain has just a few counts. The target antigen is unknown. This record comes from a study of post-analysis software for immune sequencing data. Study conclusions and caveats: Strong same-batch co-clustering of samples appeared with F measure clustering. Controls showed significantly higher normalized Chao1 diversity than did multiple sclerosis patients. Patients showed TRBV5-6, TRBV5-1 and TRBV20-1 among five TRBV segments more frequent than in controls.

Prepared TCR beta cDNA libraries contained unique molecular identifiers. Starting from around 0.96 to 9.9 million T cells, the study yielded 500,000 or so cDNA molecules. Via MiXCR, TCRdb re-called the PCR reads, giving one row per CDR3 protein. The sample yields hundreds of thousands of distinct CDR3 sequences, approximately 59% seen once. The CDR3 covers 13 residues. Germline CDR1 SGHTA, CDR2 FQGNSA. V dropped 2 bases and J dropped 0 bases, with 4 bases sitting between them. This chain uses TRBV7-2 with TRBJ2-5; D remains unclear. Sequenced input: blood. The source is a girl aged 2 to 9 with multiple sclerosis. CDR3 DNA: TGTGCCAGCAGCTTAAACCACCAAGAGACCCAGTACTTC. This translates into CASSLNHQETQYF. The entire variable domain, with the rest obtained from reference TRBV7-2 and TRBJ2-5, is as follows: GAGVSQSPSNKVTEKGKDVELRCDPISGHTALYWYRQSLGQGLEFLIYFQGNSAPDKSGLPSDRFSAERTGGSVSTLTIQRTQQEDSAVYLCASSLNHQETQYFGPGTRLLVL.